One sample yielded the 15 T cell receptor beta chains listed below, sequenced in a study of cytomegalovirus exposure and HLA in healthy donors. Use of 60 Vbeta and 13 Jbeta primers characterized the PCR. Sequencing was performed with immunoSEQ multiplex PCR; in TCRdb, only in-frame clones are kept and a portion is missing. The sample contains under 300,000 clones, approximately 84% of which appear only once. The sequenced material came from PBMCs. The receptors come from a woman between 40 and 55 years old in good health and CMV-seropositive.

In regard to this clone: This specimen includes other DNA sequences encoding the same CDR3. The chain carries TRBV7-3 and TRBJ1-1; tentatively, D is TRBD1 (6 bases). Per germline, CDR1 SGHTA and CDR2 FQGTGA. Trimming shortened V by 0 bases and J by 4 bases, and 15 bases separated the two germline ends. The CDR3 has 16 amino acids. The CDR3 DNA follows: TGTGCCAGCAGCTTAACGATCTGGGGGCCTGGCACTGAAGCTTTCTTT. This gives the protein CASSLTIWGPGTEAFF.

This clone was recorded a few times. The J gene is TRBJ1-4, the V gene TRBV28; 8 bases agree with TRBD1. J gave up 1 base and V 5 bases, and 12 bases lay outside the gene matches. The germline V gene has CDR1 MDHEN and CDR2 SYDVKM. The CDR3 extends over 18 amino acids. The CDR3 DNA reads TGTGCCAGCAGTCCCCTTGAGACAGGGGACGGAACTAATGAAAAACTGTTTTTT. Protein: CASSPLETGDGTNEKLFF.

The chain has TRBV28 and TRBJ2-5; D is unresolved. The CDR3 is 9 residues long. V was pared by 6 bases and J by 13 bases, with 9 bases between. Germline V gene sequence: CDR1 MDHEN, CDR2 SYDVKM. The DNA of the CDR3 is TGTGCCAGCAGCGCCCCAGGGTACTTC. This translates into CASSAPGYF.

The V gene is TRBV7-8, the J gene TRBJ1-1; the D gene is possibly TRBD1 (5 bases). CDR3 length: 13 amino acids. Trimming cost V 5 bases and J 1 base, with 8 bases left between them. Germline values: CDR1 SGHVS, CDR2 FQNEAQ. The CDR3, as DNA: TGTGCCAGCAGCGCCGACAGGAACACTGAAGCTTTCTTT. Protein product: CASSADRNTEAFF.

The V gene is TRBV28, the J gene TRBJ1-4; D is unresolved. The CDR3 extends over 15 amino acids. The germline V and J ends were trimmed by 4 bases and 0 bases, with 9 bases remaining between them. Germline V gives CDR1 MDHEN, CDR2 SYDVKM. CDR3 nucleotides: TGTGCCAGCAGTTCCCAGGATGCAACTAATGAAAAACTGTTTTTT. Amino acids: CASSSQDATNEKLFF.

This CDR3 reads CASRPEGAANEKLFF. The CDR3 DNA reads as TGCGCCAGCAGGCCTGAGGGGGCAGCTAATGAAAAACTGTTTTTT. The chain employs TRBV5-1 and TRBJ1-4; 7 bases are shared with TRBD1. This CDR3 contains 15 residues. V was pared by 5 bases and J by 3 bases, with 7 bases of the junction left unmatched. From germline, CDR1 is SGHRS and CDR2 YFSETQ.

J is TRBJ1-2 and V is TRBV7-7; D remains unclear. This CDR3 has 18 amino acids. The V end lost 4 bases, the J end lost 4 bases, and 25 bases lay between the germline ends. Germline-derived CDR1 and CDR2 are SSHAT and FNYEAQ (reference sequence). CDR3 amino acids: CASSSTAGPRPPTYGYTF. DNA of the CDR3: TGTGCCAGCAGCTCCACAGCTGGTCCGCGTCCCCCTACCTATGGCTACACCTTC.

The chain is built from TRBV7-3 and TRBJ1-1; tentatively, D is TRBD1 (5 bases). Trimming left V 0 bases short and J 6 bases short, with 11 bases between. Germline V CDR1 and CDR2: SGHTA, FQGTGA. The CDR3 is 14 residues long. The CDR3 region is CASSLTRASAEAFF. The CDR3, as DNA: TGTGCCAGCAGCTTAACCAGGGCGAGCGCTGAAGCTTTCTTT.

The chain combines TRBV7-9 with TRBJ2-5, with D unresolved. This CDR3 is 13 amino acids long. Trimming stripped 2 bases from V and 4 bases from J, with 8 bases between. Germline CDR1 and CDR2: SEHNR and FQNEAQ (reference sequence). CDR3 sequence reads: CASSLHSLETQYF. The CDR3 nucleotides are TGTGCCAGCAGCTTACACAGTCTAGAGACCCAGTACTTC.

V usage is TRBV29-1 and J usage is TRBJ1-2, with unresolved D. Germline V gene data show CDR1 as SQVTM and CDR2 as ANQGSEA. Trimming pared 6 bases from V and 5 bases from J, leaving 7 bases between. This CDR3 is 10 amino acids long. DNA for the CDR3: TGCAGCGTAGCGGGGTATGGCTACACCTTC. It codes for CSVAGYGYTF.

In its sample, this clone was seen once. The genes are TRBV11-2 and TRBJ2-1; TRBD2 matches 10 bases. Germline assignment: CDR1 SGHAT and CDR2 FQNNGV. Trimming at V came to 4 bases and at J to 7 bases, leaving 10 bases not matched to a gene. CDR3 length: 16 residues. The CDR3 spells CASSSILAGAGNEQFF. The DNA of the CDR3 is TGTGCCAGCAGCTCCATTCTAGCGGGAGCAGGGAATGAGCAGTTCTTC.

The rearrangement joins TRBV9 to TRBJ2-4; D uncertain. Deletions cut 4 bases from V and 8 bases from J, with 16 bases between. Germline CDR1 SGDLS, CDR2 YYNGEE. The CDR3 is made up of 14 amino acids. The CDR3 nucleotides are TGTGCCAGCAGCCCCGGTGGAGTAATAGACATTCAGTACTTC. It translates to CASSPGGVIDIQYF.

The chain uses TRBV11-3 and TRBJ1-2, with a weak D call TRBD1 (5 bases). The CDR3 consists of 14 residues. V was shortened by 5 bases and J by 2 bases, with 12 bases between the two germline ends. Looked up from germline, CDR1 is SGHNT and CDR2 is YENEEA. The CDR3 DNA reads TGTGCCAGCAGCCAAGGACACCGGAACTATGGCTACACCTTC. This codes for CASSQGHRNYGYTF.

This clone occurred a few times. The CDR3 loop reads CASSLGAGVSTGELFF. The CDR3 bases are TGTGCCAGCAGCTTAGGAGCGGGAGTTAGCACCGGGGAGCTGTTTTTT. This chain links TRBV7-2 with TRBJ2-2; 8 positions match TRBD2. The germline CDR1 and CDR2 sequences are SGHTA and FQGNSA. This CDR3 is 16 amino acids long. The ends lost 1 base at V and 4 bases at J; junction bases unmatched: 5.

CDR3 bases: TGTGCCAGTAGTCCTCGACACTACCAAGAGACCCAGTACTTC. Translation gives CASSPRHYQETQYF. The chain carries TRBV19 and TRBJ2-5; D gene uncertain. V was trimmed by 5 bases and J by 0 bases, leaving 10 bases between them. CDR1 is LNHDA, CDR2 SQIVND, per germline (reference sequence). There are 14 residues in the CDR3.